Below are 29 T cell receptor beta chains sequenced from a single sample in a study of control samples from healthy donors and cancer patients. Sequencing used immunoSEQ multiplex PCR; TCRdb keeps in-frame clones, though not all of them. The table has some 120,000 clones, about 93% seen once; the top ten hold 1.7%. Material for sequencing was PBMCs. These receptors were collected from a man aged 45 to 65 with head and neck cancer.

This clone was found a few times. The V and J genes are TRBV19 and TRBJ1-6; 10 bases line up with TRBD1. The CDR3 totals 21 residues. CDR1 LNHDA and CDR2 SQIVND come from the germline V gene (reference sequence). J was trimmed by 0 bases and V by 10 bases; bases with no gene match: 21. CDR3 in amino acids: CATKSVYGDRGFSSYNSPLHF. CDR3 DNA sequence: TGTGCCACGAAATCGGTTTACGGGGACAGGGGCTTCAGCTCCTATAATTCACCCCTCCACTTT.

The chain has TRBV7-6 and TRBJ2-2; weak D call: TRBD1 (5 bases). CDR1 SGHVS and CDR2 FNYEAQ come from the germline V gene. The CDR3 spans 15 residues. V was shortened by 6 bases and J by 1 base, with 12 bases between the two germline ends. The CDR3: CASRPQGKNTGELFF. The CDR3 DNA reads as TGTGCCAGCAGGCCCCAGGGAAAGAACACCGGGGAGCTGTTTTTT.

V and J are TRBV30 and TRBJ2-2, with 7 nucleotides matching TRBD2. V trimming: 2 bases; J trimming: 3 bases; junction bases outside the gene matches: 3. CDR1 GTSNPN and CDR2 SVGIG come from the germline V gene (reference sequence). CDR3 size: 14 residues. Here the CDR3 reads CAWSRGVDTGELFF. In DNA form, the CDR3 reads TGTGCCTGGAGTCGGGGGGTCGACACCGGGGAGCTGTTTTTT.

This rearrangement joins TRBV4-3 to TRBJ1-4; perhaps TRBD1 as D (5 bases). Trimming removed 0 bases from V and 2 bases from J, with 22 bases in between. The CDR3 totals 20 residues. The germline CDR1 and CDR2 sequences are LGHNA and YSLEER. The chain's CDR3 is CASSQDLSRTLGATNEKLFF. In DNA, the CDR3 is TGCGCCAGCAGCCAAGATCTCTCACGGACCCTTGGGGCGACTAATGAAAAACTGTTTTTT.

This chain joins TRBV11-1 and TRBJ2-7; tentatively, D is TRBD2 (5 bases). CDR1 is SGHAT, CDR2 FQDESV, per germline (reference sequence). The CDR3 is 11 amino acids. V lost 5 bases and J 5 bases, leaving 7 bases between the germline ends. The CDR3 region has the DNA TGTGCCAGCAGCACCGGGAACGAGCAGTACTTC. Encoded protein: CASSTGNEQYF.

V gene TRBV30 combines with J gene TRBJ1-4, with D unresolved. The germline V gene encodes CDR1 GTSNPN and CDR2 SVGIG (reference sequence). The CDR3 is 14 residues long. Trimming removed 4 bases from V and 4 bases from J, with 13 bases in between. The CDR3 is CAWTSEQSNEKLFF. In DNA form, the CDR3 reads TGTGCCTGGACCTCGGAACAGAGTAATGAAAAACTGTTTTTT.

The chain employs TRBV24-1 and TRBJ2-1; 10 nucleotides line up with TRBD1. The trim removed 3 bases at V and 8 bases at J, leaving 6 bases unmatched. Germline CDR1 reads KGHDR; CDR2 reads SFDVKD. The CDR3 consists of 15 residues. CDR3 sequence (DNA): TGTGCCACCAGTGATAACCGGGACAGGGGTGATGAGCAGTTCTTC. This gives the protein CATSDNRDRGDEQFF.

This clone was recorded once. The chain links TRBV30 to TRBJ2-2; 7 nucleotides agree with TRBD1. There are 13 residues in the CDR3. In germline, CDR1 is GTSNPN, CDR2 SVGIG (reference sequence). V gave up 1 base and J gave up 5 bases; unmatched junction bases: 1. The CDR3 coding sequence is TGTGCCTGGAGTGAACAGGGGACCGGGGAGCTGTTTTTT. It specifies CAWSEQGTGELFF.

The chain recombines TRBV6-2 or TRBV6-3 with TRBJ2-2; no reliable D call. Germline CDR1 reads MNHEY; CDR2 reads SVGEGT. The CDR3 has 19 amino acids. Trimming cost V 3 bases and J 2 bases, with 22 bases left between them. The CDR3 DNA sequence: TGTGCCAGCAGTTATGACCTGGACCCGGGCAACTCAAACACCGGGGAGCTGTTTTTT. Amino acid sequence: CASSYDLDPGNSNTGELFF.

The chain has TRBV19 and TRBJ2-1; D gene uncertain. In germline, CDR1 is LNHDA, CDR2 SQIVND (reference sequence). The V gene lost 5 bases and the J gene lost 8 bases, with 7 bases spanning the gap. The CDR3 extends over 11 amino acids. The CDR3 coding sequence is TGTGCCAGTAGTTTCTTCGATGAGCAGTTCTTC. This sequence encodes CASSFFDEQFF.

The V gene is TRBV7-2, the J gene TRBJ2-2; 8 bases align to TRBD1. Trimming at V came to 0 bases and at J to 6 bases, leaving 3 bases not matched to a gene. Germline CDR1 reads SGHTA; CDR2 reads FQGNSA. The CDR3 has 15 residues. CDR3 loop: CASSLARQGSGELFF. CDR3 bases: TGTGCCAGCAGCTTAGCACGACAGGGGTCCGGGGAGCTGTTTTTT. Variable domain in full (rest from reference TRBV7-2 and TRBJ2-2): GAGVSQSPSNKVTEKGKDVELRCDPISGHTALYWYRQSLGQGLEFLIYFQGNSAPDKSGLPSDRFSAERTGGSVSTLTIQRTQQEDSAVYLCASSLARQGSGELFFGEGSRLTVL.

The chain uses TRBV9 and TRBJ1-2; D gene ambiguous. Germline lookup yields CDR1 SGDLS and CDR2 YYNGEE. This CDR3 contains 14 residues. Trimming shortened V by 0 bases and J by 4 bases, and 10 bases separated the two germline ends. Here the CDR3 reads CASSVAEVSYGYTF. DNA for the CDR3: TGTGCCAGCAGCGTAGCAGAGGTTTCCTATGGCTACACCTTC. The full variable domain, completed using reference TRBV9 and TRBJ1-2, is DSGVTQTPKHLITATGQRVTLRCSPRSGDLSVYWYQQSLDQGLQFLIQYYNGEERAKGNILERFSAQQFPDLHSELNLSSLELGDSALYFCASSVAEVSYGYTFGSGTRLTVV.

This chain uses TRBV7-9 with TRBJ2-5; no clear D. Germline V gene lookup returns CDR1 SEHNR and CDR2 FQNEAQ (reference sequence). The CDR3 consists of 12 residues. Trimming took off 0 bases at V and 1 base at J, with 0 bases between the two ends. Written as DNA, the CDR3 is TGTGCCAGCAGCTTAGCCCAAGAGACCCAGTACTTC. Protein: CASSLAQETQYF.

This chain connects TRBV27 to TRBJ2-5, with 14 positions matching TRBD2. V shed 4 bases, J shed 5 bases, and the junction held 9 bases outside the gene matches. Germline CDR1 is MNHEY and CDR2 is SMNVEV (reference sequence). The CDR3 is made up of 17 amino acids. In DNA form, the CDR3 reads TGTGCCAGCAGTTCGCTACTGACTAGCGGGGGGGGCGAGACCCAGTACTTC. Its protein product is CASSSLLTSGGGETQYF.

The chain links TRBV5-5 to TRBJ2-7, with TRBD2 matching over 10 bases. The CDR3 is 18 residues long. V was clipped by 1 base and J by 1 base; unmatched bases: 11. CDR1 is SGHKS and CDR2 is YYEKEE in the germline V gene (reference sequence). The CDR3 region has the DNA TGTGCCAGCAGCTTGTTCGTAGCGGGGGGCAAATTATCCTACGAGCAGTACTTC. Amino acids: CASSLFVAGGKLSYEQYF.

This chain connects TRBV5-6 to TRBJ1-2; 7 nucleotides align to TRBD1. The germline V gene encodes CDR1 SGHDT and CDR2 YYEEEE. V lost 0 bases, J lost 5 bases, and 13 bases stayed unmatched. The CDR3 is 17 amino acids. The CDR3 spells CASSLDGPGQTPYGYTF. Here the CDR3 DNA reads TGTGCCAGCAGCTTGGACGGCCCGGGACAGACTCCTTATGGCTACACCTTC.

The CDR3 region has the DNA TGTGCCATCAGCCCCGTGGGGACAAACTATGGCTACACCTTC. It yields the protein CAISPVGTNYGYTF. The chain recombines TRBV10-3 with TRBJ1-2; weak D call: TRBD1 (6 bases). CDR3 size: 14 residues. CDR1 and CDR2 (germline): ENHRY, SYGVKD. V lost 6 bases to trimming and J lost 2 bases, with 13 bases between them.

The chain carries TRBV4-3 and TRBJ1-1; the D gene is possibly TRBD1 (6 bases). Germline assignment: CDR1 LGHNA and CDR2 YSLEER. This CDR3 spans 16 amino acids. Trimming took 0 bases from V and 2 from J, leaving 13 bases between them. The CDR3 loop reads CASSQDRAGDNTEAFF. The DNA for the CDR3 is TGCGCCAGCAGCCAAGATCGGGCAGGGGATAACACTGAAGCTTTCTTT.

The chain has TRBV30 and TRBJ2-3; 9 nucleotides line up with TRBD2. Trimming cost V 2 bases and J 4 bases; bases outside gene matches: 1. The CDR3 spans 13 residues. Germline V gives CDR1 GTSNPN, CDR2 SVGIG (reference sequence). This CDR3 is CAWSLAGPDTQYF. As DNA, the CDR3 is TGTGCCTGGAGTCTAGCGGGGCCAGATACGCAGTATTTT.

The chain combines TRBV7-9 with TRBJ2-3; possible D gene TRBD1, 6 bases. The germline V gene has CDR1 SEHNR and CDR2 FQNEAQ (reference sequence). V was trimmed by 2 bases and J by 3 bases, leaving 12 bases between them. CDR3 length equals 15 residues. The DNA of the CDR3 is TGTGCCAGCAGCTTACGACGGACAGTAACAGATACGCAGTATTTT. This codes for CASSLRRTVTDTQYF.

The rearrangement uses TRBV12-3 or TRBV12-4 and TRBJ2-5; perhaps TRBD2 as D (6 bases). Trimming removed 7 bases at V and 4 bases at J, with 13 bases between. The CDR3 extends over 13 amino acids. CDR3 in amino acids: CASTLGGGETQYF. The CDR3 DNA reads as TGTGCCAGCACCTTGGGGGGTGGAGAGACCCAGTACTTC.

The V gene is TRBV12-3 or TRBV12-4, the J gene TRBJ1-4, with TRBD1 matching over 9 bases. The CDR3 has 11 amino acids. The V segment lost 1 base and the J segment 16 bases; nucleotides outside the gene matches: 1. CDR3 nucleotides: TGTGCCAGCAGTTTAGGGGACAGGGCGTTTTTT. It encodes CASSLGDRAFF.

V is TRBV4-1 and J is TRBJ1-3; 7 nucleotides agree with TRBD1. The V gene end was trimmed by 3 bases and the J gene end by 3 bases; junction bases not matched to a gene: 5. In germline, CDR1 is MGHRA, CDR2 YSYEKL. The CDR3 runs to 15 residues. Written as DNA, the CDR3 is TGCGCCAGCAGCCAGTTCGACAGGGATGGAAACACCATATATTTT. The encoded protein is CASSQFDRDGNTIYF.

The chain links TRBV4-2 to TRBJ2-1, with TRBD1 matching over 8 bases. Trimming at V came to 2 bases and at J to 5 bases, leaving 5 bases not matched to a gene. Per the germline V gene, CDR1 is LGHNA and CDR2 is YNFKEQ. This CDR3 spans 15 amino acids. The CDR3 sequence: CASSQYGQGNNEQFF. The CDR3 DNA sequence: TGTGCCAGCAGCCAATATGGACAGGGCAACAATGAGCAGTTCTTC.

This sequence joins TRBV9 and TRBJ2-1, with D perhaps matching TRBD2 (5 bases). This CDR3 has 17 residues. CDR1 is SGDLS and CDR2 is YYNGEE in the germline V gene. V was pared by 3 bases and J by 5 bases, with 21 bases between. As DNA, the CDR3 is TGTGCCAGCAGCGGCGGAGGTGGTGTGAATGTCCACAATGAGCAGTTCTTC. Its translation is CASSGGGGVNVHNEQFF.

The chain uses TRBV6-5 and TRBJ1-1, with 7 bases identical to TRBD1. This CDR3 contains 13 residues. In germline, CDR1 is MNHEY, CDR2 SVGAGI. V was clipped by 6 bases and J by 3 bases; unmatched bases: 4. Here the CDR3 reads CASSDTGDTEAFF. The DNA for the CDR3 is TGTGCCAGCAGCGATACAGGGGACACTGAAGCTTTCTTT.

The CDR3 DNA sequence: TGTGCCAGCAGCCAAGAAGTTGAGTTACAGCCCCAGCATTTT. Amino acids: CASSQEVELQPQHF. The chain links TRBV4-2 to TRBJ1-5; no reliable D call. CDR1 and CDR2 from the germline V gene are LGHNA and YNFKEQ. The CDR3 has 14 amino acids. Trimming took off 0 bases at V and 7 bases at J, with 10 bases between the two ends.

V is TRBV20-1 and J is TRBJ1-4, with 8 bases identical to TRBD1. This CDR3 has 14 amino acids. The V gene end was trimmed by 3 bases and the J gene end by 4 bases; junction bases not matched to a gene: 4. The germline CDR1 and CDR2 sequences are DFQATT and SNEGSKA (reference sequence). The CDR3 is CSASRDRRNEKLFF. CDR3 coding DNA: TGCAGTGCTAGTAGGGACAGGCGTAATGAAAAACTGTTTTTT.

CDR3 sequence (DNA): TGTGCCATCAGTGAGTATGGGTCTTCGTCGGCCCACGAGCAGTACTTC. Amino acids: CAISEYGSSSAHEQYF. The V call is TRBV10-3, the J call TRBJ2-7; the D is unclear. Germline V gene sequence: CDR1 ENHRY, CDR2 SYGVKD. The CDR3 contains 16 residues. Trimming took 1 base from V and 5 from J, leaving 18 bases between them.